This entry lists 21 T cell receptor beta chains sequenced from one sample in a study of cytotoxic CD8 clonotypes in ibrutinib-treated CLL. Libraries were prepared by immunoSEQ multiplex PCR; TCRdb keeps only in-frame clonotypes and omits some of them. Here the sample spans roughly 150,000 clones, over 65% being singletons. The sample in question was PBMCs, obtained after 12 months of ibrutinib treatment. These receptors were collected from a human donor with chronic lymphocytic leukemia.

The chain couples TRBV7-8 to TRBJ2-1; D gene unclear. Germline CDR1 SGHVS, CDR2 FQNEAQ. This CDR3 has 16 residues. Trimming left V 5 bases short and J 6 bases short, with 20 bases between. The CDR3 sequence: CASSPRRQSVINEQFF. The DNA for the CDR3 is TGTGCCAGCAGCCCACGTAGGCAGTCCGTAATCAATGAGCAGTTCTTC.

This chain joins TRBV5-4 and TRBJ2-5, with D perhaps TRBD1 (6 bases). The germline V gene has CDR1 SGHNT and CDR2 YYREEE (reference sequence). This CDR3 has 16 amino acids. V was clipped by 2 bases and J by 5 bases, with 19 bases between them. The DNA of the CDR3 is TGTGCCAGCAGCTTAATGTGGGACACCCGGTGGGAGACCCAGTACTTC. This sequence encodes CASSLMWDTRWETQYF.

The chain combines TRBV6-1 with TRBJ2-7, with D possibly being TRBD2 (5 bases). Deletions cut 2 bases from V and 5 bases from J, with 16 bases between. The CDR3 consists of 15 residues. CDR1 and CDR2 from the germline V gene are MNHNS and SASEGT. CDR3 amino acids: CASSETASPFDEQYF. The CDR3 nucleotides read TGTGCCAGCAGTGAAACGGCTAGCCCCTTCGACGAGCAGTACTTC.

The genes are TRBV2 and TRBJ2-3; no clear D gene. The CDR3 is made up of 13 amino acids. Looked up from germline, CDR1 is SNHLY and CDR2 is FYNNEI. V gave up 1 base and J gave up 9 bases, with 11 bases separating them. The CDR3 loop is CASSEGPVGTQYF. As DNA, the CDR3 is TGTGCCAGCAGTGAAGGGCCTGTGGGGACGCAGTATTTT.

With respect to this clone: Its ends do not fully match the called genes, so a read error is possible. The CDR3, as DNA: TGTGCCAGCAGTTACTCCCAGGGGGCGAAAGTGGAAACTGTTTTT. Its protein product is CASSYSQGAKVETVF. The rearrangement joins TRBV6-5 to TRBJ1-4; TRBD1 agrees at 8 bases. CDR3 length: 15 amino acids. Germline V gene data show CDR1 as MNHEY and CDR2 as SVGAGI.

This clone was seen once. The chain couples TRBV18 to TRBJ2-1; D could derive from TRBD1 or TRBD2 (5 bases each). Trimming pared 4 bases from V and 6 bases from J, leaving 16 bases between. Germline values: CDR1 KGHSH, CDR2 LQKENI. This CDR3 is built from 15 residues. This chain's CDR3 is CASSQTGRGINEQFF. DNA for the CDR3: TGTGCCAGCTCACAAACAGGAAGAGGGATCAATGAGCAGTTCTTC.

The rearrangement links TRBV30 to TRBJ2-2, with unresolved D. Germline CDR1 and CDR2: GTSNPN and SVGIG (reference sequence). The CDR3 extends over 16 amino acids. Trimming removed 2 bases at V and 0 bases at J, with 13 bases between. CDR3 in amino acids: CAWSFLGAANTGELFF. In nucleotides, the CDR3 is TGTGCCTGGAGTTTCCTGGGCGCCGCGAACACCGGGGAGCTGTTTTTT.

This clone came up a few times. The chain combines TRBV7-3 with TRBJ2-3; D might be TRBD2 (5 bases). This CDR3 contains 14 residues. CDR1 and CDR2 from the germline V gene are SGHTA and FQGTGA. Trimming shortened V by 5 bases and J by 3 bases, and 12 bases separated the two germline ends. Here the CDR3 reads CASSIRGSTDTQYF. Written as DNA, the CDR3 is TGTGCCAGCAGCATACGGGGATCTACAGATACGCAGTATTTT.

A single count supports this clone. The chain couples TRBV6-1 to TRBJ2-1; D call uncertain. Germline V CDR1 and CDR2: MNHNS, SASEGT. This CDR3 region has 13 residues. Between the trimmed V and J ends, which lost 8 bases and 1 base, there was a span of 9 bases. As DNA, the CDR3 is TGTGCCAGCCATGCTAGATCCTACAATGAGCAGTTCTTC. Translating gives CASHARSYNEQFF.

This chain connects TRBV9 to TRBJ2-2; 8 bases agree with TRBD1. After removal of 0 bases from V and 7 bases from J, the junction contained 8 bases not matched to a gene. The CDR3 consists of 16 residues. Germline V gene sequence: CDR1 SGDLS, CDR2 YYNGEE. The CDR3 sequence is CASSVAAGGGNGELFF. The CDR3 DNA is TGTGCCAGCAGCGTAGCGGCAGGGGGCGGTAACGGGGAGCTGTTTTTT.

This clone was seen only once. The rearrangement joins TRBV7-8 to TRBJ1-4; no clear D gene. The length of the CDR3 is 13 residues. Trimming took 1 base from V and 11 from J, leaving 11 bases between them. CDR1 SGHVS and CDR2 FQNEAQ come from the germline V gene. CDR3 loop: CASSLGPSSKLFF. CDR3 sequence (DNA): TGTGCCAGCAGCTTAGGACCTTCCTCCAAACTGTTTTTT.

This chain joins TRBV6-5 and TRBJ2-5; 8 bases are shared with TRBD1. V lost 6 bases to trimming and J lost 6 bases; unmatched junction nucleotides: 12. The CDR3 length is 15 residues. The germline V gene encodes CDR1 MNHEY and CDR2 SVGAGI. The CDR3 DNA is TGTGCCAGCAGGCCGGGGGACAGGTGGGAGCAGACCCAGTACTTC. Encoded protein: CASRPGDRWEQTQYF.

The V and J genes are TRBV5-1 and TRBJ1-5; 12 bases agree with TRBD1. V dropped 4 bases and J dropped 6; count of bases not matched to a gene: 5. The germline V gene encodes CDR1 SGHRS and CDR2 YFSETQ. The CDR3 totals 15 residues. Here the CDR3 reads CASSTGQGAAQPQHF. As DNA, the CDR3 is TGCGCCAGCAGCACGGGACAGGGGGCCGCTCAGCCCCAGCATTTT.

This chain links TRBV5-4 with TRBJ2-5; a possible D gene is TRBD1 (5 bases). Trimming shortened V by 4 bases and J by 2 bases, and 18 bases separated the two germline ends. Germline CDR1 reads SGHNT; CDR2 reads YYREEE (reference sequence). CDR3 length: 16 amino acids. CDR3 in amino acids: CASSPSLSRQQETQYF. The CDR3 DNA is TGTGCCAGCAGCCCGTCCCTTTCCCGACAGCAAGAGACCCAGTACTTC.

The gene calls are TRBV11-2 and TRBJ2-3; D unresolved. The V gene's germline CDR1 is SGHAT and CDR2 FQNNGV. CDR3 length: 13 residues. Trimming cost V 3 bases and J 2 bases, with 6 bases left between them. CDR3 loop: CASSFDTTDTQYF. In DNA, the CDR3 is TGTGCCAGCAGCTTCGACACCACAGATACGCAGTATTTT.

J is TRBJ2-3 and V is TRBV11-2; D perhaps matches TRBD2 (6 bases). Trimming left V 5 bases short and J 1 base short, with 10 bases between. The CDR3 runs to 14 residues. From germline, CDR1 is SGHAT and CDR2 FQNNGV. CDR3 coding DNA: TGTGCCAGCAGCGCGGGGCGGCGCACAGATACGCAGTATTTT. Translated, it gives CASSAGRRTDTQYF.

The V call is TRBV7-2, the J call TRBJ2-3, with 13 bases identical to TRBD2. The CDR3 extends over 19 amino acids. Trimming at V came to 4 bases and at J to 0 bases, leaving 10 bases not matched to a gene. Looked up from germline, CDR1 is SGHTA and CDR2 is FQGNSA. In DNA, the CDR3 is TGTGCCAGCAGCTCGACACTAGGGACTAGCGGGATGAGCACAGATACGCAGTATTTT. It specifies CASSSTLGTSGMSTDTQYF.

The V call is TRBV9, the J call TRBJ1-5, with D maybe TRBD1 (5 bases). Trimming removed 0 bases at V and 6 bases at J, with 10 bases between. This CDR3 spans 14 amino acids. In germline, CDR1 is SGDLS, CDR2 YYNGEE. In DNA form, the CDR3 reads TGTGCCAGCAGCGTAGGAAGGGGCGGTCAGCCCCAGCATTTT. Amino acid sequence: CASSVGRGGQPQHF.

This clone was detected only once. The V and J genes are TRBV14 and TRBJ1-1; 8 nucleotides match TRBD1. Per germline, CDR1 SGHDN and CDR2 FVKESK. The CDR3 runs 17 residues. V dropped 4 bases and J dropped 0; count of bases not matched to a gene: 10. The DNA for the CDR3 is TGTGCCAGCAGCCTATGGACAGGGACCGCTTTGAACACTGAAGCTTTCTTT. Translation: CASSLWTGTALNTEAFF. The full variable domain, in which reference TRBV14 and TRBJ1-1 provide the parts outside the CDR3, is EAGVTQFPSHSVIEKGQTVTLRCDPISGHDNLYWYRRVMGKEIKFLLHFVKESKQDESGMPNNRFLAERTGGTYSTLKVQPAELEDSGVYFCASSLWTGTALNTEAFFGQGTRLTVV.

The chain carries TRBV11-1 and TRBJ2-1; D might be TRBD1 (5 bases). CDR3 length: 14 residues. The V end lost 4 bases, the J end lost 15 bases, and 22 bases lay between the germline ends. CDR1 is SGHAT and CDR2 is FQDESV in the germline V gene (reference sequence). CDR3: CASSSTPDSPRGFF. The DNA of the CDR3 is TGTGCCAGCAGCTCCACCCCCGACAGCCCACGAGGGTTCTTC.

The chain has TRBV25-1 and TRBJ1-2; 8 positions agree with TRBD1. The junction had 11 bases not matched to a gene; V was cut back by 10 bases and J by 4 bases. This CDR3 has 14 amino acids. Germline V lookup: CDR1 MGHDK, CDR2 SYGVNS. The CDR3 loop is CATQPDGQGYGYTF. CDR3 sequence (DNA): TGTGCCACACAGCCAGACGGACAGGGCTATGGCTACACCTTC.